This T cell receptor (beta chain) was observed in a study of cytomegalovirus exposure and HLA in healthy donors. Whole-study context: A later analysis reported the same platform for the approximately 110 validation repertoires and the 500 to 700 first-cohort repertoires.

The assay was immunoSEQ multiplex PCR, and TCRdb's table has in-frame clones only and misses some. The sample includes some 200,000 clones, roughly four fifths of them seen just once. Donors were drawn from the approximately 120-subject validation cohort, separate from the approximately 680-subject first cohort. Deletions cut 2 bases from V and 3 bases from J, with 16 bases between. CDR3 length: 16 residues. CDR1 is SEHNR and CDR2 is FQNEAQ in the germline V gene (reference sequence). Turning to this clone: Its antigen is still unknown.

Study observations and caveats: Most TCR sequences proved rare, with some public TCRs found in many donors. It was found in a later analysis that first-cohort TCR clusters tended to co-occur in the approximately 120 validation repertoires.

The sample consisted of PBMCs. The chain recombines TRBV7-9 with TRBJ1-2; the D gene is possibly TRBD1 (6 bases). The TCR originated in a woman between 18 and 29 years old in good health and CMV-seropositive. The CDR3 nucleotides read TGTGCCAGCAGCTTATGGGGTGTAGGGGGGGACTATGGCTACACCTTC. The encoded protein is CASSLWGVGGDYGYTF.